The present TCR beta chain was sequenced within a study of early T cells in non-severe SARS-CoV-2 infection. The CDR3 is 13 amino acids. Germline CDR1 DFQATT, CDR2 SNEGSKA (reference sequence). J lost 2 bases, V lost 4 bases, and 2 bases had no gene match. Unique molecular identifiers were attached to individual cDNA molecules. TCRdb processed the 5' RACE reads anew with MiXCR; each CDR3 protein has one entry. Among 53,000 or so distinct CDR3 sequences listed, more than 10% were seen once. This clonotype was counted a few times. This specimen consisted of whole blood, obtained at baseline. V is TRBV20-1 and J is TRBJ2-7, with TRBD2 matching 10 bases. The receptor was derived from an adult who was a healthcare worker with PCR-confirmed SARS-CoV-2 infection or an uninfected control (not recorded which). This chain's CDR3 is CSATSGRAYEQYF. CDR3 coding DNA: TGCAGTGCTACAAGCGGGAGGGCCTACGAGCAGTACTTC.